Given below is one T cell receptor beta chain in context. The data are from a study of cytomegalovirus exposure and HLA in healthy donors. The junction had 12 bases not matched to a gene; V was cut back by 5 bases and J by 2 bases. Germline V lookup: CDR1 SGHRS, CDR2 YFSETQ. The CDR3 spans 16 residues. The primer mix had 60 Vbeta and 13 Jbeta primers. Generated by immunoSEQ multiplex PCR, the TCRdb table keeps only in-frame clones and is missing some. The sample lists about 150,000 clones; roughly 81% were seen once. This TCR derives from a man in his thirties or forties in good health and CMV-seropositive. The chain carries TRBV5-1 and TRBJ1-2; 7 positions agree with TRBD1. Sequenced input: PBMCs. This CDR3 reads CASSGGTVDANYGYTF. In DNA form, the CDR3 reads TGCGCCAGCAGTGGAGGGACAGTTGACGCCAACTATGGCTACACCTTC.